This T cell receptor (beta chain) derives from a study of neurological immune-mediated disorders. Study outcomes and limitations: Expanded clones shared no identical CDR3 amino acid sequences across subjects, which suggested private TCR-beta repertoires in all groups.

cDNA synthesis was performed by 5'RACE with 10-nucleotide random UMIs. MiXCR, applied by TCRdb to the 5' RACE reads, yields one record per CDR3 protein. Of fewer than 85,000 distinct CDR3 sequences in the sample, 3.5% to 5.5% were seen once. The CDR3 sequence is 15 residues long. The V and J ends lost 0 bases and 4 bases, in that order; junction bases with no gene match: 4. Germline loops: CDR1 SGHRS, CDR2 YFSETQ. This clonotype was recorded at least ten times. The antigen is not known. Specified time point: longitudinal time-point 3. The unsorted libraries had their origin in 2 million PBMCs stored at -80 C.

The chain links TRBV5-1 to TRBJ2-7; 10 bases are a match to TRBD2. The source of this sequence is a woman between 55 and 75 years old with multiple sclerosis. Sequences were obtained from PBMCs. CDR3 nucleotides: TGCGCCAGCAGCTTGGAGGCTAGCGGGGGTTACGAGCAGTACTTC. Encoded protein: CASSLEASGGYEQYF.